The clone carrying this T cell receptor (beta chain) was counted ten times or more. Its target is unknown. The source of the sample is a study of T cells in Graves' hyperthyroidism and ophthalmopathy. Study results and caveats: Ophthalmopathy was predicted by the model a median of about six months ahead of onset.

Uncontrolled infections, other autoimmune diseases, pregnancy or lactation led to exclusion of patients. This CDR3 spans 13 amino acids. The trim removed 2 bases at V and 4 bases at J, leaving 2 bases unmatched. The germline CDR1 and CDR2 sequences are MNHEY and SVGAGI. The source material, RNA transcripts, was used to amplify TCR beta CDR3 regions. The HTBI primer set served for first-round RT-PCR of the TCR CDR3. TCRdb analysed the multiplex PCR reads with MiXCR anew, one entry per CDR3 protein. The sample shows 400,000 to 450,000 distinct CDR3 sequences, under 15% of them seen only once. The V call is TRBV6-5, the J call TRBJ2-7; the match to TRBD1 covers 7 bases. The TCR was taken from a man between 18 and 35 years old with Graves' ophthalmopathy. Sequencing was performed on blood. This CDR3 is CASSYSRGYEQYF. The CDR3 nucleotides read TGTGCCAGCAGTTACAGCAGGGGGTACGAGCAGTACTTC.